This T cell receptor beta chain was captured in a study of T-cell memory formation after mild COVID-19. Study-wide results and caveats: Day 15 to 85 contractors were CD4/CD8 balanced; later expanders leaned CD4+. Contracting CD8+ clones were enriched in EMRA, CD4+ mainly in CM and EM.

This clonotype appeared a few times. Its specificity is not known. TCRalpha and TCRbeta libraries used 5'RACE with constant-segment primers and UMIs. MiXCR, run by TCRdb on the 5' RACE reads, gives a single entry per CDR3 protein. The data hold hundreds of thousands of distinct CDR3 sequences, with roughly a fifth observed a single time. CDR3 size: 13 residues. Trimming stripped 6 bases from V and 5 bases from J, with 11 bases between. Looked up from germline, CDR1 is SGHTA and CDR2 is FQGTGA. The chain links TRBV7-3 to TRBJ2-1; D not resolved. The receptor comes from an adult woman who had mild COVID-19 (a few samples of this study predate the infection). Cell type and time point are not known. Sequenced: PBMCs or a T cell subset sorted from them (not recorded which). This CDR3 reads CASSSGAHNEQFF. The CDR3 bases are TGTGCCAGCAGTTCCGGAGCCCACAATGAGCAGTTCTTC.